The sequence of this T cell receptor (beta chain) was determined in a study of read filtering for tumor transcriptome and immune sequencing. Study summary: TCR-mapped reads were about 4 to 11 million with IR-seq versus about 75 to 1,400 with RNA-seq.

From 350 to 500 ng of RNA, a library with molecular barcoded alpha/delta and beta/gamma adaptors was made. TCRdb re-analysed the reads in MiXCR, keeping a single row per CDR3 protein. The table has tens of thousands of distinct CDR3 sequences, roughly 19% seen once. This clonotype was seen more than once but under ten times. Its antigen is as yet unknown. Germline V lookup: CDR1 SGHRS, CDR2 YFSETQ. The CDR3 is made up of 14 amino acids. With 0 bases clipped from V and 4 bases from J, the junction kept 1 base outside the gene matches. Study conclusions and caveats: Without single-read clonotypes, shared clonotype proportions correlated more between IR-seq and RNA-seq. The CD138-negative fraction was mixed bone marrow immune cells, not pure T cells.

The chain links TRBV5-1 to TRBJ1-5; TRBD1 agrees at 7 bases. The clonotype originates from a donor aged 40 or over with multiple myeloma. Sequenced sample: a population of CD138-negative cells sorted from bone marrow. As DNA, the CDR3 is TGCGCCAGCAGCTTGGGGGGACAGAATCAGCCCCAGCATTTT. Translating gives CASSLGGQNQPQHF.